A single sample is the source of the 2 T cell receptor beta chains below, sequenced in a study of cytomegalovirus exposure and HLA in healthy donors listed by TCRdb under 2017. The library was prepared using the immunoSEQ multiplex PCR assay. Drawn from immuneACCESS, this table holds only the in-frame rearrangements with V and J called that TCRdb kept. Clones are partly lost; checked studies trace under half to an unresolved V gene and leave the rest unexplained. For this sample the table gives about 140,000 clones, of which about 89% were detected only once. Together, the top ten hold about 0.64% of the sample. Material: PBMCs. The receptor source for this set is a man aged 18 to 30 in good health and CMV-seronegative.

The V and J genes are TRBV5-1 and TRBJ1-6, with D perhaps TRBD1 (6 bases). Per the germline V gene, CDR1 is SGHRS and CDR2 is YFSETQ. The CDR3 consists of 17 residues. Trimming left V 0 bases short and J 0 bases short, with 10 bases between. CDR3 region: CASSLDRGGSYNSPLHF. The DNA of the CDR3 is TGCGCCAGCAGCTTGGACAGAGGGGGCTCCTATAATTCACCCCTCCACTTT.

The rearrangement links TRBV5-6 to TRBJ2-7, with 10 bases that match TRBD1. This CDR3 spans 15 amino acids. Germline CDR1 is SGHDT and CDR2 is YYEEEE. V shed 2 bases, J shed 2 bases, and the junction held 4 bases outside the gene matches. CDR3 region: CASSFRDRGTYEQYF. The CDR3 DNA is TGTGCCAGCAGCTTCCGGGACAGGGGAACCTACGAGCAGTACTTC.